The next 27 T cell receptor beta chains were all read from a single sample in a study of ipilimumab plus nivolumab after autologous stem cell transplantation. Using immunoSEQ multiplex PCR, the repertoire was profiled, and TCRdb retains in-frame clones only, with some absent. The sample carries over 80,000 clones, 83% recorded once. The material sequenced was PBMCs, taken in a trial of ipilimumab plus nivolumab as post-transplant consolidation. The receptors originated from a male donor with diffuse large B-cell lymphoma.

V is TRBV7-6 and J is TRBJ1-4; perhaps TRBD1 as D (5 bases). Germline V gives CDR1 SGHVS, CDR2 FNYEAQ. This CDR3 spans 14 amino acids. V lost 1 base, J lost 8 bases, and 11 bases lay in between. The CDR3 sequence: CASSLGSRGEKLFF. In nucleotides, the CDR3 is TGTGCCAGCAGCTTAGGGAGCCGGGGCGAAAAACTGTTTTTT.

The chain joins TRBV4-1 to TRBJ1-2; 7 bases match TRBD1. The CDR3 runs 14 residues. Per the germline V gene, CDR1 is MGHRA and CDR2 is YSYEKL. The V and J ends lost 4 bases and 4 bases, in that order; junction bases with no gene match: 6. CDR3 coding DNA: TGCGCCAGCAGCCCGGGACAGCTTGGCTATGGCTACACCTTC. It specifies CASSPGQLGYGYTF.

The gene calls are TRBV12-5 and TRBJ2-7; weak D call: TRBD2 (7 bases). Germline loops: CDR1 LGHNT, CDR2 FRNRAP. The CDR3 is 15 amino acids. V lost 1 base and J 5 bases, leaving 15 bases between the germline ends. The CDR3 DNA follows: TGTGCTAGTGGTTTGGGTTCCGGGGGGCTCAACGAGCAGTACTTC. Its protein product is CASGLGSGGLNEQYF.

The J gene is TRBJ2-7, the V gene TRBV7-9, with TRBD1 as a possible D gene (6 bases). This CDR3 is built from 14 residues. Germline V gene lookup returns CDR1 SEHNR and CDR2 FQNEAQ (reference sequence). V was trimmed by 5 bases and J by 1 base, leaving 12 bases between them. The CDR3: CASSPRDKSYEQYF. The CDR3 DNA follows: TGTGCCAGCAGCCCTCGGGACAAGTCCTACGAGCAGTACTTC.

The chain joins TRBV19 to TRBJ2-5; TRBD2 matches 16 bases. J gave up 5 bases and V 5 bases, and 8 bases lay outside the gene matches. CDR1 and CDR2 from the germline V gene are LNHDA and SQIVND (reference sequence). The CDR3 totals 17 residues. CDR3 protein: CASSAGTSGGAMETQYF. DNA for the CDR3: TGTGCCAGTAGTGCGGGGACTAGCGGGGGGGCTATGGAGACCCAGTACTTC. Based on the CDR3 plus reference TRBV19 and TRBJ2-5, the full variable domain is DGGITQSPKYLFRKEGQNVTLSCEQNLNHDAMYWYRQDPGQGLRLIYYSQIVNDFQKGDIAEGYSVSREKKESFPLTVTSAQKNPTAFYLCASSAGTSGGAMETQYFGPGTRLLVL.

This sequence joins TRBV5-1 and TRBJ2-3; D tentatively fits TRBD1 or TRBD2 (6 bases each). The CDR3 sequence is 14 residues long. V lost 6 bases to trimming and J lost 2 bases, with 13 bases between them. Looked up from germline, CDR1 is SGHRS and CDR2 is YFSETQ. This CDR3 is CASTPGAFTDTQYF. DNA for the CDR3: TGCGCCAGCACTCCGGGGGCCTTCACAGATACGCAGTATTTT.

V gene TRBV13 combines with J gene TRBJ2-1, with 8 bases aligning to TRBD2. V trimming: 3 bases; J trimming: 4 bases; junction bases outside the gene matches: 8. Germline lookup yields CDR1 PRHDT and CDR2 FYEKMQ (reference sequence). This CDR3 region has 16 residues. Written as DNA, the CDR3 is TGTGCCAGCAGCTTGGCCCCCCGGGGGGGGTACAATGAGCAGTTCTTC. The encoded protein is CASSLAPRGGYNEQFF.

V and J are TRBV7-6 and TRBJ2-7; D gene unclear. V was pared by 0 bases and J by 3 bases, with 6 bases between. CDR3 length: 13 residues. The germline gives CDR1 SGHVS, CDR2 FNYEAQ. CDR3 nucleotides: TGTGCCAGCAGCTTAGCGGCGGACTACGAGCAGTACTTC. As protein: CASSLAADYEQYF.

The chain combines TRBV10-1 with TRBJ2-3; no definite D call. Trimming pared 3 bases from V and 7 bases from J, leaving 8 bases between. The length of the CDR3 is 12 residues. The germline gives CDR1 WNHNN, CDR2 SYGVQD (reference sequence). CDR3 in amino acids: CASSERVHTQYF. CDR3 DNA: TGCGCCAGCAGTGAAAGGGTGCATACGCAGTATTTT.

The gene calls are TRBV4-1 and TRBJ2-1; 11 bases line up with TRBD2. V lost 3 bases and J lost 8; bases outside the gene matches: 9. The germline gives CDR1 MGHRA, CDR2 YSYEKL. CDR3 length: 16 residues. The CDR3 coding sequence is TGCGCCAGCAGCCAGGGAGCTAGCGGGGGGCGCGATGAGCAGTTCTTC. It specifies CASSQGASGGRDEQFF.

The V gene is TRBV2, the J gene TRBJ2-5, with TRBD1 matching over 10 bases. The V gene end was trimmed by 6 bases and the J gene end by 5 bases; junction bases not matched to a gene: 3. Germline V gives CDR1 SNHLY, CDR2 FYNNEI. The length of the CDR3 is 13 residues. The CDR3 sequence is CASRTGGLETQYF. For the CDR3, the DNA is TGTGCCAGCAGGACAGGGGGCCTTGAGACCCAGTACTTC.

This chain joins TRBV7-9 and TRBJ2-7; the D gene could be TRBD1 or TRBD2 (6 bases each). V was clipped by 5 bases and J by 5 bases, with 31 bases between them. The CDR3 loop spans 19 amino acids. Looked up from germline, CDR1 is SEHNR and CDR2 is FQNEAQ (reference sequence). CDR3: CASSASNSRGLTNLDEQYF. CDR3 coding DNA: TGTGCCAGCAGCGCGAGTAACTCCCGGGGGCTAACCAACTTAGACGAGCAGTACTTC.

V usage is TRBV7-8 and J usage is TRBJ1-6; 9 nucleotides align to TRBD1. From germline, CDR1 is SGHVS and CDR2 FQNEAQ. The CDR3 loop spans 15 amino acids. After removal of 4 bases from V and 6 bases from J, the junction contained 4 bases not matched to a gene. This CDR3 reads CASSSRTGANSPLHF. For the CDR3, the DNA is TGTGCCAGCAGCTCCAGGACAGGGGCTAATTCACCCCTCCACTTT.

The V call is TRBV9, the J call TRBJ2-6; D uncertain. V lost 9 bases, J lost 0 bases, and 13 bases lay in between. The CDR3 is 15 amino acids. Germline loops: CDR1 SGDLS, CDR2 YYNGEE. The DNA for the CDR3 is TGTGCCACCGGAGCTGATTCCTCTGGGGCCAACGTCCTGACTTTC. Its translation: CATGADSSGANVLTF.

The V gene is TRBV5-1, the J gene TRBJ2-7; D may be TRBD2 (6 bases). The CDR3 runs to 14 residues. CDR1 is SGHRS, CDR2 YFSETQ, per germline. Trimming shortened V by 7 bases and J by 1 base, and 15 bases separated the two germline ends. The CDR3 region is CASRPGVGSYEQYF. CDR3 DNA: TGCGCCAGCCGCCCGGGGGTAGGGTCCTACGAGCAGTACTTC.

This chain joins TRBV5-1 and TRBJ2-7; perhaps TRBD1 as D (6 bases). From germline, CDR1 is SGHRS and CDR2 YFSETQ. This CDR3 is built from 15 residues. Trimming took off 1 base at V and 5 bases at J, with 16 bases between the two ends. The CDR3 coding sequence is TGCGCCAGCAGCTTGCAGGGCAGGGGTTCCCACGAGCAGTACTTC. Translated, it gives CASSLQGRGSHEQYF.

J is TRBJ1-1 and V is TRBV2; 8 bases line up with TRBD1. V trimming: 8 bases; J trimming: 1 base; junction bases outside the gene matches: 6. The CDR3 is made up of 14 amino acids. Germline CDR1 and CDR2: SNHLY and FYNNEI. CDR3: CASGKDRANTEAFF. CDR3 nucleotides: TGTGCCAGCGGCAAGGACAGGGCGAACACTGAAGCTTTCTTT.

The chain links TRBV6-5 to TRBJ2-6; 8 nucleotides line up with TRBD2. J was trimmed by 1 base and V by 5 bases; bases with no gene match: 1. This CDR3 region has 15 residues. Germline CDR1 is MNHEY and CDR2 is SVGAGI. The CDR3 region is CASSPGGSGANVLTF. The DNA of the CDR3 is TGTGCCAGCAGTCCGGGAGGGTCTGGGGCCAACGTCCTGACTTTC.

The V gene is TRBV5-1, the J gene TRBJ2-3, with 7 bases fitting TRBD2. The CDR3 loop spans 14 amino acids. The germline V gene encodes CDR1 SGHRS and CDR2 YFSETQ. V was clipped by 2 bases and J by 2 bases; unmatched bases: 2. The CDR3 sequence is CASSFGGNTDTQYF. The CDR3 DNA reads as TGCGCCAGCAGCTTCGGGGGGAACACAGATACGCAGTATTTT. Filled out from reference TRBV5-1 and TRBJ2-3, the complete variable domain reads KAGVTQTPRYLIKTRGQQVTLSCSPISGHRSVSWYQQTPGQGLQFLFEYFSETQRNKGNFPGRFSGRQFSNSRSEMNVSTLELGDSALYLCASSFGGNTDTQYFGPGTRLTVL.

The gene calls are TRBV5-1 and TRBJ1-6; tentatively, D is TRBD1 (5 bases). Per the germline V gene, CDR1 is SGHRS and CDR2 is YFSETQ. The CDR3 has 17 residues. Trimming shortened V by 0 bases and J by 7 bases, and 17 bases separated the two germline ends. The CDR3 bases are TGCGCCAGCAGCTTGGGCCTATCTCAGGGAGCAAATTCACCCCTCCACTTT. This codes for CASSLGLSQGANSPLHF.

This chain joins TRBV18 and TRBJ1-5; tentative D call: TRBD1 (6 bases). The germline V and J ends were trimmed by 2 bases and 1 base, with 9 bases remaining between them. The CDR3 runs to 15 residues. The germline V gene encodes CDR1 KGHSH and CDR2 LQKENI. The CDR3 region is CASSPTGTSNQPQHF. CDR3 bases: TGTGCCAGCTCACCAACAGGGACAAGCAATCAGCCCCAGCATTTT.

The V and J genes are TRBV7-9 and TRBJ1-5; 7 bases fit TRBD1. Germline trimming cut 5 bases from V and 4 bases from J; bases unmatched to any gene: 8. The CDR3 consists of 15 residues. CDR1 and CDR2 from the germline V gene are SEHNR and FQNEAQ (reference sequence). CDR3 loop: CASSAGQTGNQPQHF. Written as DNA, the CDR3 is TGTGCCAGCAGCGCGGGACAGACGGGGAATCAGCCCCAGCATTTT.

This clone occurred a few times. V usage is TRBV11-2 and J usage is TRBJ1-2; 9 positions agree with TRBD1. The germline CDR1 and CDR2 sequences are SGHAT and FQNNGV. After removal of 3 bases from V and 8 bases from J, the junction contained 4 bases not matched to a gene. This CDR3 comprises 13 residues. DNA for the CDR3: TGTGCCAGCAGCTTTAGGACAGGGGTCGGCTACACCTTC. It codes for CASSFRTGVGYTF.

The gene calls are TRBV6-6 and TRBJ2-3, with 9 bases matching TRBD1. Germline lookup yields CDR1 MNHNY and CDR2 SVGAGI (reference sequence). This CDR3 is 16 amino acids long. J lost 4 bases, V lost 7 bases, and 12 bases had no gene match. The CDR3, as DNA: TGTGCCAGCACCGACAGAAAAACAGGGGGCGCAGATACGCAGTATTTT. It specifies CASTDRKTGGADTQYF.

CDR3: CASSENSYEQYF. CDR3 DNA: TGTGCCAGCAGTGAGAACAGCTACGAGCAGTACTTC. The rearrangement links TRBV6-1 to TRBJ2-7; no reliable D call. V shed 3 bases and J shed 3 bases, with 6 bases lying between them. The CDR3 sequence is 12 residues long. Germline CDR1 MNHNS, CDR2 SASEGT.

This rearrangement joins TRBV9 to TRBJ1-2; 7 nucleotides align to TRBD1. This CDR3 has 14 amino acids. J gave up 5 bases and V 2 bases, and 6 bases lay outside the gene matches. Looked up from germline, CDR1 is SGDLS and CDR2 is YYNGEE. The CDR3 protein is CASSVGTEAYGYTF. In DNA form, the CDR3 reads TGTGCCAGCAGCGTCGGGACAGAAGCATATGGCTACACCTTC.

The V gene is TRBV7-9, the J gene TRBJ2-3, with TRBD2 matching 9 bases. V dropped 8 bases and J dropped 0; count of bases not matched to a gene: 9. The CDR3 length is 16 residues. CDR1 SEHNR and CDR2 FQNEAQ come from the germline V gene (reference sequence). The CDR3 DNA sequence: TGTGCCAGCGACCGTTCGCGGGGGGGCAGCACAGATACGCAGTATTTT. This codes for CASDRSRGGSTDTQYF.